This is a list of T cell receptor beta chains from one sample in a study of shared clonotypes between healthy human individuals. Here immunoSEQ multiplex PCR was the method, and the copy in TCRdb shows in-frame clones only, minus some. The repertoire holds about 380,000 clones, with 95% to 97% as singletons. The material sequenced was memory CD8+ T cells sorted from blood. These receptors came from a man aged 30 to 45 in good health. Each CDR3 is given with its conserved first and last residue. D genes are given only for firm matches. Clone size appears in some rows only: once, few, many, or a class for an expanded clone.

clone size | J gene | V gene | D gene | CDR3 DNA | CDR3 protein
- | TRBJ2-1 | TRBV7-9 | - | TGTGCCAGCAGCTTCTCTCATTACAATGAGCAGTTCTTC | CASSFSHYNEQFF
- | TRBJ1-1 | TRBV11-3 | - | TGTGCCAGCAGCCCGACAGGCCGCACTGAAGCTTTCTTT | CASSPTGRTEAFF
- | TRBJ2-7 | TRBV11-2 | TRBD2 | TGTGCCAGCAGCTTGACTAGCGGGAATTTGTACGAGCAGTACTTC | CASSLTSGNLYEQYF
- | TRBJ1-2 | TRBV28 | - | TGTGCCAGCAGGCCCGGCTTGGCCTATGGCTACACCTTC | CASRPGLAYGYTF
- | TRBJ2-4 | TRBV29-1 | TRBD2 | TGCAGCGTTGGGCTAGCGGGAGGGATTCAGTACTTC | CSVGLAGGIQYF
- | TRBJ1-2 | TRBV5-1 | - | TGCGCCAGCAGCTTGAGTGGGGGTTATGGCTACACCTTC | CASSLSGGYGYTF
- | TRBJ2-1 | TRBV9 | TRBD2 | TGTGCCAGCAGCGCGGGACTAGCGCGAACGTTCTCCTACAATGAGCAGTTCTTC | CASSAGLARTFSYNEQFF
- | TRBJ2-1 | TRBV6-5 | TRBD2 | TGTGCCAGCAGTCAGACTAGCGGGAGCATTAATGAGCAGTTCTTC | CASSQTSGSINEQFF
- | TRBJ1-2 | TRBV27 | - | TGTGCCAGCAGCTCGAACTATGGCTACACCTTC | CASSSNYGYTF
- | TRBJ2-3 | TRBV19 | TRBD2 | TGTGCCAGTAGTCTAGCGGCGGATACGCAGTATTTT | CASSLAADTQYF
- | TRBJ2-2 | TRBV9 | - | TGTGCCAGCAGCGTAGTGGGGAGAACCGGGGAGCTGTTTTTT | CASSVVGRTGELFF
once | TRBJ2-6 | TRBV6-5 | - | TGTGCCAGCAGTTACGATCCCCTCTCTGGGGCCAACGTCCTGACTTTC | CASSYDPLSGANVLTF
once | TRBJ2-1 | TRBV19 | TRBD2 | TGTGCCAGTAGTACGGGGACTAGCGGGAGCAATGAGCAGTTCTTC | CASSTGTSGSNEQFF
- | TRBJ1-3 | TRBV5-8 | TRBD1 | TGTGCCAGCAGCGCTCCGGGACAGGGGGGAAACACCATATATTTT | CASSAPGQGGNTIYF
- | TRBJ2-6 | TRBV27 | - | TGTGCCAGCAGTTTGAAGAGTAGCTCTGGGGCCAACGTCCTGACTTTC | CASSLKSSSGANVLTF
- | TRBJ1-5 | TRBV27 | TRBD1 | TGTGCCAGCAGACCACTCCGGACAGGGAGCCATAGCAATCAGCCCCAGCATTTT | CASRPLRTGSHSNQPQHF
- | TRBJ1-1 | TRBV30 | - | TGTGCCTGGGTGAATAGGGGCGGGAGGACTGAAGCTTTCTTT | CAWVNRGGRTEAFF
- | TRBJ2-5 | TRBV7-9 | - | TGTGCCAGCAGCCCCTTTGGGGGAGGACTACATAGCCAAGAGACCCAGTACTTC | CASSPFGGGLHSQETQYF
- | TRBJ1-5 | TRBV19 | - | TGTGCCAGTAGTGCGACAGGTGGGCAGCCCCAGCATTTT | CASSATGGQPQHF
- | TRBJ1-3 | TRBV30 | - | TGTGCCTGGACAGCTTCGCGAAACACCATATATTTT | CAWTASRNTIYF
- | TRBJ2-2 | TRBV5-4 | TRBD2 | TGTGCCAGCAGCTTGTTCGGCGGGAGGAGCACCGGGGAGCTGTTTTTT | CASSLFGGRSTGELFF
- | TRBJ2-5 | TRBV28 | - | TGTGCCAGCAGTTTTCGCAGGAGCTCCCCTTCAGGAGAGACCCAGTACTTC | CASSFRRSSPSGETQYF
- | TRBJ2-2 | TRBV7-2 | - | TGTGCCAGCAGCTTACCAAGCTCGACCACCGGGGAGCTGTTTTTT | CASSLPSSTTGELFF
- | TRBJ2-4 | TRBV19 | - | TGTGCCAGTACCCCAGGGTATTTAGCCAAAAACATTCAGTACTTC | CASTPGYLAKNIQYF
- | TRBJ2-2 | TRBV7-9 | TRBD1 | TGTGCCAGCAGCTCAGGGGGCGGGGAGCTGTTTTTT | CASSSGGGELFF
once | TRBJ1-2 | TRBV7-8 | - | TGTGCCAGCAGCTTAAACAGGGTGTATGGCTACACCTTC | CASSLNRVYGYTF
- | TRBJ1-6 | TRBV11-2 | TRBD1 | TGTGCCAGCAGCTGGGACAGGGCTAATTCACCCCTCCACTTT | CASSWDRANSPLHF
- | TRBJ2-1 | TRBV14 | - | TGTGCCAGCAGCCAAAGATCCTATACACCACCCTACAATGAGCAGTTCTTC | CASSQRSYTPPYNEQFF
- | TRBJ2-3 | TRBV4-2 | - | TGTGCCAGCAGCCAAGCGGGAAACACAGATACGCAGTATTTT | CASSQAGNTDTQYF
- | TRBJ2-5 | TRBV5-1 | TRBD2 | TGCGCCAGCAGCTTGACTAGCGGACTTTTGGAGACCCAGTACTTC | CASSLTSGLLETQYF
- | TRBJ2-3 | TRBV2 | - | TGTGCCAGCAGTGGAGTTAGGGGAGGAGGAGATACGCAGTATTTT | CASSGVRGGGDTQYF
- | TRBJ1-1 | TRBV28 | TRBD1 | TGTGCCAGCAGTTCAATGCCGAGGGGGCGAACTGAAGCTTTCTTT | CASSSMPRGRTEAFF
- | TRBJ2-2 | TRBV11-2 | TRBD1 | TGTGCCAGCAGCTTAGTAAGGGGGCCGAGGACCGGGGAGCTGTTTTTT | CASSLVRGPRTGELFF
once | TRBJ2-1 | TRBV10-2 | TRBD2 | TGCGCCAGCAGGAAGGGACTAGCGGGAGTCCACAATGAGCAGTTCTTC | CASRKGLAGVHNEQFF
- | TRBJ2-3 | TRBV9 | TRBD2 | TGTGCCAGCAGCGTAGGAGTAGGGCCAAGCGGGAGAACGCAGTATTTT | CASSVGVGPSGRTQYF
- | TRBJ2-7 | TRBV7-2 | - | TGTGCCAGCAGCTTGACCGGAGGGGTCTACGAGCAGTACTTC | CASSLTGGVYEQYF
- | TRBJ2-1 | TRBV5-6 | TRBD2 | TGTGCCAGCAGCTTGGGGACTAGCGGGTACTACAATGAGCAGTTCTTC | CASSLGTSGYYNEQFF
- | TRBJ1-1 | TRBV6-5 | - | TGTGCCAGCAGCCGCCAAAGGGGAGGCACTGAAGCTTTCTTT | CASSRQRGGTEAFF
- | TRBJ2-7 | TRBV4-1 | TRBD1 | TGCGCCAGCAGCCAAACAGGGGGCTCCTACGAGCAGTACTTC | CASSQTGGSYEQYF